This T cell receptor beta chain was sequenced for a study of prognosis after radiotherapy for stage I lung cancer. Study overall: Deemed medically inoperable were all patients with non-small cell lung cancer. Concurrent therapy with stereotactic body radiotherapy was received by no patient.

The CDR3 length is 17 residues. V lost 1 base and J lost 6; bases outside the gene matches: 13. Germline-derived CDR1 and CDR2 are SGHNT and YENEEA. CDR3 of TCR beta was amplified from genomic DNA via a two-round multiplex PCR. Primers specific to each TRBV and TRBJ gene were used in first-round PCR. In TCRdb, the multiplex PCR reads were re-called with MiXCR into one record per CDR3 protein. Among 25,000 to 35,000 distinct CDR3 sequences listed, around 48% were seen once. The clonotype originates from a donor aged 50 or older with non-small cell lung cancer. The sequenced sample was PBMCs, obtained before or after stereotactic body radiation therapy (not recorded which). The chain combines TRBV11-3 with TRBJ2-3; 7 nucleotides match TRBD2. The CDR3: CASSLGASGFGGDTQYF. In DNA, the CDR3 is TGTGCCAGCAGCTTAGGGGCTAGCGGATTCGGAGGGGATACGCAGTATTTT.